This T cell receptor beta chain was sequenced in a study of cytomegalovirus exposure and HLA in healthy donors. Germline assignment: CDR1 MNHNS and CDR2 SASEGT. This CDR3 has 15 residues. The V segment lost 6 bases and the J segment 4 bases; nucleotides outside the gene matches: 9. The protocol was immunoSEQ multiplex PCR, while the TCRdb copy is restricted to in-frame clones and leaves out a portion. The sample has some 120,000 clones, 85% to 90% seen once; the top ten hold 1.4% to 1.5%. Source material: PBMCs. V usage is TRBV6-1 and J usage is TRBJ1-2; 9 bases fit TRBD1. This clonotype was sampled from a man aged 30 to 39 in good health and CMV-seronegative. The CDR3 region is CASRPRTGEGYGYTF. The CDR3 DNA reads TGTGCCAGCAGGCCCCGGACAGGGGAAGGCTATGGCTACACCTTC.